This TCR beta chain was captured by sequencing in a study of shared clonotypes between healthy human individuals. Study-wide results and caveats: A limitation of the genetic and exposure-history diversity represented arose from few donors.

Participating donors were healthy, HIV-negative adults free of recent acute infections or vaccinations. The data were produced by immunoSEQ multiplex PCR, yet TCRdb's version contains in-frame clones alone and is incomplete. In the table there are 2.5 million or so clones, 90% to 95% of which are singletons. With respect to this clone: Its specificity is not known.

The source is a man younger than 35 in good health. What was sequenced was naive CD4+ T cells sorted from blood. This sample's subset: CD45RA+ positively selected.

The CDR3 protein is CASSPGPGLDALEQYF. In DNA form, the CDR3 reads TGTGCCAGCAGCCCGGGACCGGGACTAGACGCACTCGAGCAGTACTTC. The J gene is TRBJ2-7, the V gene TRBV5-4; 8 positions match TRBD2. V shed 4 bases, J shed 6 bases, and the junction held 15 bases outside the gene matches. CDR1 and CDR2 from the germline V gene are SGHNT and YYREEE (reference sequence). There are 16 residues in the CDR3.